This T cell receptor (beta chain) was sequenced in a study of blood T cells in healthy people across ages. Study results and limitations: A roughly linear age-dependent decrease characterized TCR beta diversity per million T cells.

PCR was performed a second time for 7 to 11 cycles using a sample-barcoded 5' primer and a J-beta primer mix. Unique molecular identifiers of 12 random nucleotides labeled each cDNA. Every sample produced at least 2.5 million CDR3-containing paired-end reads. From the 5' RACE reads, TCRdb called clonotypes with MiXCR, one entry per CDR3 protein. Found here are about 630,000 distinct CDR3 sequences, under 25% of them singletons; the top ten hold roughly 3.4%. For this clonotype: The antigen is unknown. Compared with germline, one end of the junction differs, possibly owing to a read error.

Germline CDR1 and CDR2: SQVTM and ANQGSEA. The CDR3 runs to 14 residues. Per-sample yields of isolated PBMCs were at least 6 million. The J gene is TRBJ1-1, the V gene TRBV29-1; D perhaps matches TRBD1 (6 bases). The clonotype originates from a man in his sixties or seventies in good health. The sample was blood. CDR3 sequence: CSVVVGTSNAEAFF. CDR3 DNA: TGCAGCGTTGTTGTCGGGACATCGAACGCTGAAGCTTTCTTT.